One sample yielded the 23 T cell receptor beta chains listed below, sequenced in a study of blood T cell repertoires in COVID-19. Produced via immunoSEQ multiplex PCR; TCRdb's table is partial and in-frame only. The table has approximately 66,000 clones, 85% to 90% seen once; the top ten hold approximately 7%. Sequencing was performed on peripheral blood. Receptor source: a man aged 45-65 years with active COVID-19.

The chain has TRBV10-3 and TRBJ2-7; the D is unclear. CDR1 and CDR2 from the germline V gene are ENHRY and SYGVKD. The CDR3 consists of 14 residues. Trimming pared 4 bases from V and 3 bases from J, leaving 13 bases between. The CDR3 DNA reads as TGTGCCATCAGTGGTCCAGGTCCCGTCTACGAGCAGTACGTC. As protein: CAISGPGPVYEQYV.

CDR3 nucleotides: TGTGCCAGCAGCCCTACCAGGGGCTACACCTTC. It encodes CASSPTRGYTF. The rearrangement links TRBV7-9 to TRBJ1-2; D gene unclear. The V gene's germline CDR1 is SEHNR and CDR2 FQNEAQ (reference sequence). The germline V and J ends were trimmed by 5 bases and 8 bases, with 9 bases remaining between them. There are 11 residues in the CDR3. Looking up the rest from reference TRBV7-9 and TRBJ1-2 gives the full variable domain: DTGVSQNPRHKITKRGQNVTFRCDPISEHNRLYWYRQTLGQGPEFLTYFQNEAQLEKSRLLSDRFSAERPKGSFSTLEIQRTEQGDSAMYLCASSPTRGYTFGSGTRLTVV.

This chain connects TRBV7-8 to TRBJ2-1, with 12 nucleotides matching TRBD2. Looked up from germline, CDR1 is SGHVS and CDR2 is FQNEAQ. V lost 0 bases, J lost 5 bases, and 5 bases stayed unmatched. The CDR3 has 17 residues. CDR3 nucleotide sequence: TGTGCCAGCAGCTTAGCAGGACTAGCGGGGACTAACAATGAGCAGTTCTTC. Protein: CASSLAGLAGTNNEQFF.

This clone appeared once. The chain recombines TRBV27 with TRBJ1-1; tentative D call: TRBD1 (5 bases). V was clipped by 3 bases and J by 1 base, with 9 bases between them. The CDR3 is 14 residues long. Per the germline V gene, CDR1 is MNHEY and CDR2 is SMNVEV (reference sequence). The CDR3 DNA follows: TGTGCCAGCAGTTTTCACAGGACGAACACTGAAGCTTTCTTT. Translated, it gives CASSFHRTNTEAFF.

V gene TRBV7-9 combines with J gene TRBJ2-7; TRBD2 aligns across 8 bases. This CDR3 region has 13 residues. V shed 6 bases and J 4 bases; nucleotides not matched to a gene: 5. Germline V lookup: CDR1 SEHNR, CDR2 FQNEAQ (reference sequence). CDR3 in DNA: TGTGCCAGCAGTCTAGCGGGCTCGTACGAGCAGTACTTC. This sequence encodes CASSLAGSYEQYF.

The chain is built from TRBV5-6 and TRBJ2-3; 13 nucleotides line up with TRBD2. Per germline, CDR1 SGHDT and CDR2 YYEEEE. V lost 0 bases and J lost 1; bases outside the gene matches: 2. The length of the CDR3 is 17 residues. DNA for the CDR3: TGTGCCAGCAGCTTGGTCGGACTAGCGGGAGGCACAGATACGCAGTATTTT. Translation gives CASSLVGLAGGTDTQYF.

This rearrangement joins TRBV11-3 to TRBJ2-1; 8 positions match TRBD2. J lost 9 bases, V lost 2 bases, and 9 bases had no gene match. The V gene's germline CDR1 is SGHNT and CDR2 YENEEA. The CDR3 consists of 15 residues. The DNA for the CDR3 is TGTGCCAGCAGCTTACGACGGGGGGGGACAATTGAGCAGTTCTTC. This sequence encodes CASSLRRGGTIEQFF.

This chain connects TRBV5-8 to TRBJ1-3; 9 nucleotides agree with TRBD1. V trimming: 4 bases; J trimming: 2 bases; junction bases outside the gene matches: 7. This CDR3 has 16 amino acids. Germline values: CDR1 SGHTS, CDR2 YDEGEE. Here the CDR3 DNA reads TGTGCCAGCAGCGCGGACAGGGGAGGCCCTGGAAACACCATATATTTT. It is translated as CASSADRGGPGNTIYF.

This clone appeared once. CDR3 protein: CASSFVAGSYNEQFF. The CDR3 region has the DNA TGTGCCAGCAGCTTCGTGGCGGGCTCCTACAATGAGCAGTTCTTC. The chain uses TRBV7-2 and TRBJ2-1; TRBD2 is a possible D gene (5 bases). Trimming cost V 3 bases and J 0 bases, with 9 bases left between them. CDR1 is SGHTA, CDR2 FQGNSA, per germline. CDR3 length equals 15 residues.

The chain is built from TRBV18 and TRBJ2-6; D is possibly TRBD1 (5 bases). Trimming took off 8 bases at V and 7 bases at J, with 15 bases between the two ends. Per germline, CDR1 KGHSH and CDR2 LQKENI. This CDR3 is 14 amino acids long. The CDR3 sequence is CASRGLRVANVLTF. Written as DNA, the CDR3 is TGTGCCAGCAGAGGCCTCAGGGTCGCCAACGTCCTGACTTTC.

CDR3 nucleotide sequence: TGTGCCAGCAGTTCCGGACAGGGACACACAGATACGCAGTATTTT. The encoded protein is CASSSGQGHTDTQYF. The rearrangement uses TRBV6-6 and TRBJ2-3, with 8 bases aligning to TRBD1. The CDR3 runs to 15 residues. Trimming removed 4 bases from V and 2 bases from J; junction bases left unmatched: 5. CDR1 MNHNY and CDR2 SVGAGI come from the germline V gene (reference sequence).

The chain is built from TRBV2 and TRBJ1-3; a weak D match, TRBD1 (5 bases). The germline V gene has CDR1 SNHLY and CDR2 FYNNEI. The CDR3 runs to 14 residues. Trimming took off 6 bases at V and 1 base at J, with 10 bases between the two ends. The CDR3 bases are TGTGCCAGCAGCAGGGTCAGGTCTGGAAACACCATATATTTT. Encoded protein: CASSRVRSGNTIYF.

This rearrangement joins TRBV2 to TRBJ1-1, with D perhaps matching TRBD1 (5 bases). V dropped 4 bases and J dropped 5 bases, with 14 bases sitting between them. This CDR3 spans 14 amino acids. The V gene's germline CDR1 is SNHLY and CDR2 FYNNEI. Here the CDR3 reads CASSAEGEGTEAFF. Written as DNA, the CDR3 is TGTGCCAGCAGTGCTGAAGGGGAGGGTACTGAAGCTTTCTTT.

The CDR3 DNA reads TGTGCCAGCAGCCGGCCGGGACTAGCGGGGGGCGCGGCAGATACGCAGTATTTT. Translating it yields CASSRPGLAGGAADTQYF. The chain employs TRBV7-2 and TRBJ2-3, with 15 bases matching TRBD2. V shed 5 bases, J shed 4 bases, and the junction held 10 bases outside the gene matches. The CDR3 is 18 residues long. CDR1 and CDR2 (germline): SGHTA, FQGNSA.

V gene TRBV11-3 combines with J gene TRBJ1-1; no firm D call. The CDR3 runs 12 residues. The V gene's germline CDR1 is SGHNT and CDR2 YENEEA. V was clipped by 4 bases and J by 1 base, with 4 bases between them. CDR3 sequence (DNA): TGTGCCAGCAGCTACGGGAACACTGAAGCTTTCTTT. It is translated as CASSYGNTEAFF.

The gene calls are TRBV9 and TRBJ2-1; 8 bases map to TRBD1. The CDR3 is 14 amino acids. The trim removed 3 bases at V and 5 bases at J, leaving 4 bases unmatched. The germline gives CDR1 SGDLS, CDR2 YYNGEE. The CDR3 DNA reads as TGTGCCAGCAGCGCAGGGGGCGTAAACAATGAGCAGTTCTTC. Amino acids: CASSAGGVNNEQFF. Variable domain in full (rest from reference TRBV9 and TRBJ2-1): DSGVTQTPKHLITATGQRVTLRCSPRSGDLSVYWYQQSLDQGLQFLIQYYNGEERAKGNILERFSAQQFPDLHSELNLSSLELGDSALYFCASSAGGVNNEQFFGPGTRLTVL.

The chain's CDR3 is CASSLDSDRVRDTQYF. In DNA, the CDR3 is TGTGCCAGCAGCTTAGATTCGGACAGGGTGAGAGATACGCAGTATTTT. The rearrangement joins TRBV7-9 to TRBJ2-3; 8 bases align to TRBD1. Germline CDR1 reads SEHNR; CDR2 reads FQNEAQ (reference sequence). CDR3 length: 16 residues. V gave up 1 base and J gave up 5 bases; unmatched junction bases: 8.

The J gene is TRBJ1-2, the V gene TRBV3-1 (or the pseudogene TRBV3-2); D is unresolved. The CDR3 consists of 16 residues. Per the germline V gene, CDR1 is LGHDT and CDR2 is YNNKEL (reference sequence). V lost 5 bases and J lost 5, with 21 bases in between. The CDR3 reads CASSFSRAGPLYGYTF. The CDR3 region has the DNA TGTGCCAGCAGCTTCTCGAGGGCAGGCCCCCTTTATGGCTACACCTTC.

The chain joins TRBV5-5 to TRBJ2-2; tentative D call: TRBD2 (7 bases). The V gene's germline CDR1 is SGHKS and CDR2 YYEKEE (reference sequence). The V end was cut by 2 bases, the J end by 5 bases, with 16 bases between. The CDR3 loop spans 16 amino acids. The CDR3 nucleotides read TGTGCCAGCAGCTTCTCGGCCAGGGGAGGGACCGGGGAGCTGTTTTTT. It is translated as CASSFSARGGTGELFF.

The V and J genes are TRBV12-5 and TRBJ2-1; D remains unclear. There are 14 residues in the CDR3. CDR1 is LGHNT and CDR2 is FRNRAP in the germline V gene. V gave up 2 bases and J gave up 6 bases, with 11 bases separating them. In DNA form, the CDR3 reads TGTGCTAGTGGTTTGCCCAGTGGCAGCAATGAGCAGTTCTTC. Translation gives CASGLPSGSNEQFF.

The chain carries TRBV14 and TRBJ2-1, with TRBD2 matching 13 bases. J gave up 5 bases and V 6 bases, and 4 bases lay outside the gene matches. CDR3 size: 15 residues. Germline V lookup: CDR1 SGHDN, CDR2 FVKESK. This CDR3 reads CASSQLAGGDNEQFF. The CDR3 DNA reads TGTGCCAGCAGTCAACTAGCGGGGGGGGACAATGAGCAGTTCTTC.

Here the CDR3 reads CASSVGPGQGIFYEQYF. CDR3 coding DNA: TGTGCCAGCAGCGTAGGGCCCGGACAGGGGATTTTCTACGAGCAGTACTTC. The chain couples TRBV9 to TRBJ2-7, with 9 bases matching TRBD1. The CDR3 covers 17 residues. Germline CDR1 reads SGDLS; CDR2 reads YYNGEE. V was pared by 0 bases and J by 3 bases, with 10 bases of the junction left unmatched. The whole variable domain, remainder taken from reference TRBV9 and TRBJ2-7, is DSGVTQTPKHLITATGQRVTLRCSPRSGDLSVYWYQQSLDQGLQFLIQYYNGEERAKGNILERFSAQQFPDLHSELNLSSLELGDSALYFCASSVGPGQGIFYEQYFGPGTRLTVT.

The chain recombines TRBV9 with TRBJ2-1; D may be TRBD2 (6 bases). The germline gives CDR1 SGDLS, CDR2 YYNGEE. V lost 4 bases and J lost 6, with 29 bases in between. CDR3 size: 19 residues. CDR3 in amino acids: CASSLGGGAKTVWSNEQFF. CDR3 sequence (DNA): TGTGCCAGCAGCCTCGGGGGTGGGGCCAAGACGGTGTGGAGCAATGAGCAGTTCTTC.